Presented here are 16 T cell receptor beta chains from one specimen sequenced in a study of blood T cell repertoires in COVID-19. Clones were sequenced by immunoSEQ multiplex PCR, and TCRdb holds only the in-frame ones, with some missing. In the table there are approximately 270,000 clones, approximately 83% of which are singletons. The material sequenced was peripheral blood. The source of these receptors is a woman in her 70s with acute or convalescent COVID-19.

This clone was seen more than once but under ten times. The chain is built from TRBV10-3 and TRBJ2-2; TRBD1 matches 9 bases. The germline V gene has CDR1 ENHRY and CDR2 SYGVKD. The V and J ends lost 4 bases and 3 bases, in that order; junction bases with no gene match: 3. This CDR3 is 15 amino acids long. As DNA, the CDR3 is TGTGCCATCAGTGGTAGGACAGGGGACACCGGGGAGCTGTTTTTT. Protein sequence: CAISGRTGDTGELFF.

The chain carries TRBV5-1 and TRBJ2-7; D remains unclear. V gave up 0 bases and J gave up 5 bases, with 15 bases separating them. Germline loops: CDR1 SGHRS, CDR2 YFSETQ. The CDR3 extends over 15 amino acids. The CDR3 coding sequence is TGCGCCAGCAGCTTGGTAGCTGAACCGGTGAACGAGCAGTACTTC. Translating it yields CASSLVAEPVNEQYF.

The gene calls are TRBV2 and TRBJ2-7; tentatively, D is TRBD2 (6 bases). V was trimmed by 7 bases and J by 3 bases, leaving 16 bases between them. The CDR3 extends over 14 amino acids. Germline assignment: CDR1 SNHLY and CDR2 FYNNEI. The CDR3 region has the DNA TGTGCCAGCAACCCCGCGGGGCTGGGCTACGAGCAGTACTTC. This translates into CASNPAGLGYEQYF. The full variable domain, rest sourced from reference TRBV2 and TRBJ2-7, is EPEVTQTPSHQVTQMGQEVILRCVPISNHLYFYWYRQILGQKVEFLVSFYNNEISEKSEIFDDQFSVERPDGSNFTLKIRSTKLEDSAMYFCASNPAGLGYEQYFGPGTRLTVT.

The gene calls are TRBV5-1 and TRBJ2-1, with 12 nucleotides matching TRBD1. Per germline, CDR1 SGHRS and CDR2 YFSETQ. The CDR3 runs 17 residues. Trimming at V came to 4 bases and at J to 6 bases, leaving 11 bases not matched to a gene. CDR3 coding DNA: TGCGCCAGCAGCATGAACCCGGGACAGGGGGCCAGCAATGAGCAGTTCTTC. Translated, it gives CASSMNPGQGASNEQFF.

Only one count was recorded for this clone. The rearrangement joins TRBV5-5 to TRBJ2-1, with D possibly matching TRBD1 (5 bases). Germline lookup yields CDR1 SGHKS and CDR2 YYEKEE (reference sequence). With 7 bases removed from V and 0 bases from J, the gap between germline ends came to 11 bases. The CDR3 runs to 14 residues. The CDR3 spells CASQGQSSYNEQFF. The CDR3 bases are TGTGCCAGCCAGGGTCAAAGCTCCTACAATGAGCAGTTCTTC.

The sample holds a few counts of this clone. The chain joins TRBV3-1 (or the pseudogene TRBV3-2) to TRBJ1-6; maybe TRBD1 (6 bases). The CDR3 has 15 residues. Germline CDR1 and CDR2: LGHDT and YNNKEL (reference sequence). V was pared by 3 bases and J by 9 bases, with 15 bases between. CDR3 sequence (DNA): TGTGCCAGCAGCCAGGGGGGGCGCTTCGGTTCACCCCTCCACTTT. It codes for CASSQGGRFGSPLHF.

This chain links TRBV15 with TRBJ1-3, with TRBD1 identical over 8 bases. The germline V gene encodes CDR1 LNHNV and CDR2 YYDKDF (reference sequence). V dropped 0 bases and J dropped 0; count of bases not matched to a gene: 7. The CDR3 has 18 residues. The CDR3 sequence is CATSRDHQGANSGNTIYF. The CDR3 DNA reads TGTGCCACCAGCAGAGATCATCAGGGGGCAAACTCTGGAAACACCATATATTTT.

The chain's CDR3 is CASSSRTPRSNQPQHF. In nucleotides, the CDR3 is TGTGCCAGTAGTAGTAGGACACCCCGCAGCAATCAGCCCCAGCATTTT. This chain connects TRBV19 to TRBJ1-5; D possibly corresponds to TRBD1 (5 bases). Germline CDR1 and CDR2: LNHDA and SQIVND (reference sequence). Trimming removed 4 bases at V and 1 base at J, with 14 bases between. The CDR3 is 16 amino acids.

The chain has TRBV6-5 and TRBJ2-4; weak D call: TRBD1 (7 bases). V gave up 0 bases and J gave up 5 bases, with 8 bases separating them. Germline CDR1 MNHEY, CDR2 SVGAGI. CDR3 size: 14 residues. The CDR3 reads CASSYSRGENIQYF. The CDR3 bases are TGTGCCAGCAGTTACTCCAGGGGGGAAAACATTCAGTACTTC.

As concerns this clone: Additional DNA sequences in this sample encode the identical CDR3. The genes are TRBV7-3 and TRBJ1-1; D gene unclear. The CDR3 has 14 residues. CDR1 is SGHTA and CDR2 is FQGTGA in the germline V gene. Trimming shortened V by 5 bases and J by 1 base, and 11 bases separated the two germline ends. The CDR3 nucleotides are TGTGCCAGCAGCCTGGGAGGAAGGAACACTGAAGCTTTCTTT. Translated: CASSLGGRNTEAFF.

This chain links TRBV3-1 (or the pseudogene TRBV3-2) with TRBJ1-2, with D possibly matching TRBD1 (5 bases). The CDR3 sequence is 14 residues long. The V gene lost 1 base and the J gene lost 6 bases, with 12 bases spanning the gap. Germline V lookup: CDR1 LGHDT, CDR2 YNNKEL (reference sequence). In nucleotides, the CDR3 is TGTGCCAGCAGCCAAGGCGGGACTGCAGATGGCTACACCTTC. It encodes CASSQGGTADGYTF.

CDR3 nucleotide sequence: TGCGCCAGCACATACGGGGACAGCCTTCGTGAGCAGTACTTC. As protein: CASTYGDSLREQYF. This rearrangement joins TRBV5-1 to TRBJ2-7, with 7 bases lining up with TRBD1. Germline-derived CDR1 and CDR2 are SGHRS and YFSETQ. The CDR3 has 14 residues. V shed 6 bases, J shed 7 bases, and the junction held 13 bases outside the gene matches.

This chain links TRBV2 with TRBJ1-2, with D unresolved. CDR1 is SNHLY and CDR2 is FYNNEI in the germline V gene. Trimming cost V 3 bases and J 2 bases, with 10 bases left between them. CDR3 length: 14 amino acids. CDR3 coding DNA: TGTGCCAGCAGTGAGGGGAGATCGAACTATGGCTACACCTTC. Protein: CASSEGRSNYGYTF.

The gene calls are TRBV5-6 and TRBJ2-1, with a possible D match to TRBD2 (5 bases). Germline V lookup: CDR1 SGHDT, CDR2 YYEEEE. There are 15 residues in the CDR3. V was cut by 1 base and J by 2 bases, with 10 bases left in between. DNA of the CDR3: TGTGCCAGCAGCTTGACTAGGGCCCCCTACAATGAGCAGTTCTTC. It specifies CASSLTRAPYNEQFF.

This clone has just one count. The chain has TRBV7-8 and TRBJ2-2; no reliable D call. The CDR3 extends over 13 amino acids. Germline-derived CDR1 and CDR2 are SGHVS and FQNEAQ. V lost 1 base and J 7 bases, leaving 7 bases between the germline ends. The CDR3 coding sequence is TGTGCCAGCAGCTTAGTCTCCGGCGGGGAGCTGTTTTTT. It specifies CASSLVSGGELFF.

DNA for the CDR3: TGTGCCAGCAGCCACCGGGACAGGTACAATGAGCAGTTCTTC. The encoded protein is CASSHRDRYNEQFF. This chain links TRBV21-1 with TRBJ2-1; the tabulated D call, TRBD1, remains unverified against the DNA. TRBV21-1 is a listed pseudogene. CDR3 length equals 14 residues.